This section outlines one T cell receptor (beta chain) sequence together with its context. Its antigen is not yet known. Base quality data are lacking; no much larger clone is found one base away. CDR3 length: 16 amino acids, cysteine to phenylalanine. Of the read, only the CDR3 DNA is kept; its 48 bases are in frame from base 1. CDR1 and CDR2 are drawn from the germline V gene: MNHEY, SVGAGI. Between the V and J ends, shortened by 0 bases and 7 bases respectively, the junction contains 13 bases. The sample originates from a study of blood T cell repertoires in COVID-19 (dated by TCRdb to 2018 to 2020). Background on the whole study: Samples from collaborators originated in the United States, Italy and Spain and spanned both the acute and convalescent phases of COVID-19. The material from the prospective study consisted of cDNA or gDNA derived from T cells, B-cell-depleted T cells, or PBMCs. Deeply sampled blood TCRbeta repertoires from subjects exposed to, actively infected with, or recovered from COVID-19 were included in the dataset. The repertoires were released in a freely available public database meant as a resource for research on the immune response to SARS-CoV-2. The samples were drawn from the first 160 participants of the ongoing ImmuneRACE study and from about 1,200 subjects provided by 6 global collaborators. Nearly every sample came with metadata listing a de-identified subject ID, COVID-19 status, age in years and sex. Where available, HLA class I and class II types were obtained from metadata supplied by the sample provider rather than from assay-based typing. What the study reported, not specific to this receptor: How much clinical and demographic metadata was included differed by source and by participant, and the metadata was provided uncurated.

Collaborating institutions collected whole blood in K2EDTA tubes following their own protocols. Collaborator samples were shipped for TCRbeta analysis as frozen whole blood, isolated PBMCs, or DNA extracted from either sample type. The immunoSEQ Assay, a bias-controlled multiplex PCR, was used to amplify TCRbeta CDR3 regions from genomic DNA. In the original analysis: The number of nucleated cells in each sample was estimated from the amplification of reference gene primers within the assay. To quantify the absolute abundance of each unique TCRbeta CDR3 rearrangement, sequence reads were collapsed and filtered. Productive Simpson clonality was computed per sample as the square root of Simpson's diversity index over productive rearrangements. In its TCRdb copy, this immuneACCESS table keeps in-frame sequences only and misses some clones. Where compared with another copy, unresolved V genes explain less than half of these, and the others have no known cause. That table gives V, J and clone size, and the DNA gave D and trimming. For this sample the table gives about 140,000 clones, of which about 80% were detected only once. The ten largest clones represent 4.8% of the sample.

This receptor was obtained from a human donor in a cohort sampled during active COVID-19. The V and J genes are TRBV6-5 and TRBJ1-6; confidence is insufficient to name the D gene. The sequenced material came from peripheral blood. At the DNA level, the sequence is TGTGCCAGCAGTTACTCGCAAGGCAGACTAAATTCACCCCTCCACTTT. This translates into CASSYSQGRLNSPLHF.